This entry lists 20 T cell receptor beta chains sequenced from one sample in a study of PD-1 blockade in classical Hodgkin lymphoma. Method: immunoSEQ multiplex PCR; TCRdb's copy keeps in-frame clones and lacks some. Among under 30,000 clones listed, roughly two thirds were seen once. Each and every patient relapsed after autologous stem cell transplantation, and patients got differing brentuximab vedotin exposure. The starting material was peripheral blood mononuclear cells (PBMCs), obtained at baseline. The receptors derive from a human donor with classical Hodgkin lymphoma.

By proportion, this clone is medium-sized. The chain carries TRBV30 and TRBJ1-5; D might be TRBD1 (5 bases). In germline, CDR1 is GTSNPN, CDR2 SVGIG (reference sequence). The CDR3 loop spans 13 amino acids. V was clipped by 3 bases and J by 6 bases, with 12 bases between them. CDR3 amino acids: CAWSLAGGQPQHF. The CDR3, as DNA: TGTGCCTGGAGCCTGGCCGGGGGTCAGCCCCAGCATTTT. The full variable domain, in which reference TRBV30 and TRBJ1-5 provide the parts outside the CDR3, is SQTIHQWPATLVQPVGSPLSLECTVEGTSNPNLYWYRQAAGRGLQLLFYSVGIGQISSEVPQNLSASRPQDRQFILSSKKLLLSDSGFYLCAWSLAGGQPQHFGDGTRLSIL.

This clone was observed a single time. The chain uses TRBV18 and TRBJ1-5, with D possibly matching TRBD1 (6 bases). Per the germline V gene, CDR1 is KGHSH and CDR2 is LQKENI. This CDR3 region has 15 residues. V was clipped by 2 bases and J by 6 bases, with 14 bases between them. This CDR3 reads CASSPEGGWSQPQHF. CDR3 DNA sequence: TGTGCCAGCTCACCAGAGGGGGGCTGGAGTCAGCCCCAGCATTTT.

The genes are TRBV19 and TRBJ1-1, with D possibly TRBD1 on 5 matching bases. This CDR3 is 15 amino acids long. Trimming pared 1 base from V and 1 base from J, leaving 10 bases between. Germline lookup yields CDR1 LNHDA and CDR2 SQIVND (reference sequence). CDR3 DNA sequence: TGTGCCAGTAGTATAGTCCCCAGGGCGAACACTGAAGCTTTCTTT. The encoded protein is CASSIVPRANTEAFF.

This chain connects TRBV5-1 to TRBJ1-1, with D perhaps TRBD1 (5 bases). Trimming stripped 1 base from V and 0 bases from J, with 10 bases between. Germline V gene lookup returns CDR1 SGHRS and CDR2 YFSETQ. The CDR3 sequence is 15 residues long. The DNA of the CDR3 is TGCGCCAGCAGCTTGAACGGACACTTGAACACTGAAGCTTTCTTT. Its protein product is CASSLNGHLNTEAFF.

In its sample, this clone ranks as medium-sized. The chain recombines TRBV29-1 with TRBJ1-1; 9 bases map to TRBD1. The germline V gene has CDR1 SQVTM and CDR2 ANQGSEA. V dropped 7 bases and J dropped 6; count of bases not matched to a gene: 9. The CDR3 runs 13 residues. The CDR3 spells CSGSTGGLAEAFF. The CDR3, as DNA: TGCAGCGGATCAACAGGGGGCTTGGCTGAAGCTTTCTTT.

In its sample, this clone was seen a few times. This chain connects TRBV5-1 to TRBJ1-1; possible D gene TRBD1, 6 bases. The CDR3 loop spans 14 amino acids. The V end was cut by 4 bases, the J end by 5 bases, with 15 bases between. Germline assignment: CDR1 SGHRS and CDR2 YFSETQ. CDR3 DNA: TGCGCCAGCAGCAAGCAACAGGGTTCGACTGAAGCTTTCTTT. It encodes CASSKQQGSTEAFF.

The rearrangement links TRBV19 to TRBJ1-6; D might be TRBD1 (5 bases). Germline V CDR1 and CDR2: LNHDA, SQIVND (reference sequence). The CDR3 is 14 amino acids. V was clipped by 2 bases and J by 7 bases, with 9 bases between them. CDR3 residues: CASSIRGPNSPLHF. DNA of the CDR3: TGTGCCAGTAGTATAAGGGGACCAAATTCACCCCTCCACTTT.

The CDR3 coding sequence is TGTGCCAGCAGTTACACCGGGACAGGGGGAAACACCATATATTTT. This translates into CASSYTGTGGNTIYF. The genes are TRBV6-6 and TRBJ1-3; 9 bases are shared with TRBD1. Germline assignment: CDR1 MNHNY and CDR2 SVGAGI (reference sequence). This CDR3 contains 15 residues. The junction had 3 bases not matched to a gene; V was cut back by 2 bases and J by 4 bases.

This clone was picked up one time. The chain uses TRBV11-2 and TRBJ2-7; D unresolved. Trimming shortened V by 3 bases and J by 6 bases, and 6 bases separated the two germline ends. Germline CDR1 SGHAT, CDR2 FQNNGV. CDR3 length: 11 residues. The CDR3 spells CASSFGPEQYV. The CDR3 nucleotides are TGTGCCAGCAGCTTTGGACCCGAGCAGTACGTC.

The chain joins TRBV7-2 to TRBJ1-2; 8 nucleotides align to TRBD1. This CDR3 region has 15 residues. CDR1 SGHTA and CDR2 FQGNSA come from the germline V gene. J gave up 8 bases and V 2 bases, and 10 bases lay outside the gene matches. The CDR3 region is CASSLRGQGASGYTF. Written as DNA, the CDR3 is TGTGCCAGCAGCTTAAGAGGGCAGGGGGCGTCCGGCTACACCTTC.

V gene TRBV6-5 combines with J gene TRBJ2-2; tentatively, D is TRBD2 (6 bases). V was clipped by 2 bases and J by 2 bases, with 12 bases between them. CDR3 length: 16 residues. Germline V gene sequence: CDR1 MNHEY, CDR2 SVGAGI. The CDR3 DNA reads as TGTGCCAGCAGTTACGGTTGGGGACTTAACACCGGGGAGCTGTTTTTT. Amino acids: CASSYGWGLNTGELFF.

This clone has only a few counts. The junction departs from the called germline gene at one end, perhaps through a read error. The V gene is TRBV5-4, the J gene TRBJ2-3, with 13 nucleotides matching TRBD2. Germline V lookup: CDR1 SGHNT, CDR2 YYREEE (reference sequence). The CDR3 totals 14 residues. CDR3 bases: TGTGCCAGCAGCTGGTGGACTAGCGGGGGCCCAGCGGACTTT. It codes for CASSWWTSGGPADF. The full variable domain, its missing parts supplied by reference TRBV5-4 and TRBJ2-3, is ETGVTQSPTHLIKTRGQQVTLRCSSQSGHNTVSWYQQALGQGPQFIFQYYREEENGRGNFPPRFSGLQFPNYSSELNVNALELDDSALYLCASSWWTSGGPADFGPGTRLTVL.

The V and J genes are TRBV5-1 and TRBJ2-3; D is unresolved. V lost 2 bases and J 0 bases, leaving 1 base between the germline ends. Germline CDR1 is SGHRS and CDR2 is YFSETQ. The CDR3 runs 12 residues. The CDR3 sequence is CASSFSTDTQYF. CDR3 DNA: TGCGCCAGCAGCTTTAGCACAGATACGCAGTATTTT.

The chain combines TRBV10-3 with TRBJ1-1; D gene uncertain. Between the trimmed V and J ends, which lost 2 bases and 2 bases, there was a span of 6 bases. Per the germline V gene, CDR1 is ENHRY and CDR2 is SYGVKD. This CDR3 contains 13 residues. The CDR3 loop is CAISEGRNTEAFF. The CDR3 nucleotides read TGTGCCATCAGTGAGGGGCGAAACACTGAAGCTTTCTTT.

The chain carries TRBV19 and TRBJ1-2; D not resolved. The germline V gene has CDR1 LNHDA and CDR2 SQIVND (reference sequence). The ends were cut back, 0 bases at V and 8 bases at J, with 16 bases in the middle. The CDR3 sequence is 15 residues long. Here the CDR3 reads CASSIEQSPLRGYTF. The CDR3 DNA is TGTGCCAGTAGTATAGAACAGTCTCCTCTTCGCGGCTACACCTTC.

The gene calls are TRBV28 and TRBJ1-5, with 8 bases aligning to TRBD1. With V trimmed by 7 bases and J by 0 bases, 5 bases remained unmatched. The CDR3 has 15 amino acids. Germline CDR1 MDHEN, CDR2 SYDVKM. CDR3 in amino acids: CASTRTGLSNQPQHF. The CDR3 DNA is TGTGCCAGCACCCGGACAGGGCTTAGCAATCAGCCCCAGCATTTT.

CDR3: CASSLVGDGYTF. The DNA for the CDR3 is TGTGCCAGCAGCTTAGTCGGGGATGGCTACACCTTC. The gene calls are TRBV7-2 and TRBJ1-2; no clear D gene. The germline V gene has CDR1 SGHTA and CDR2 FQGNSA. Trimming took 1 base from V and 6 from J, leaving 6 bases between them. The CDR3 length is 12 residues.

The chain carries TRBV5-1 and TRBJ1-1; D is undetermined. The CDR3 has 15 amino acids. Germline V CDR1 and CDR2: SGHRS, YFSETQ. V gave up 2 bases and J gave up 4 bases, with 15 bases separating them. The CDR3 spells CASSFNWGPSTEAFF. DNA for the CDR3: TGCGCCAGCAGCTTTAACTGGGGTCCTAGCACTGAAGCTTTCTTT.

The rearrangement joins TRBV7-2 to TRBJ2-7, with 9 bases fitting TRBD2. With 1 base clipped from V and 0 bases from J, the junction kept 4 bases outside the gene matches. Germline CDR1 SGHTA, CDR2 FQGNSA. The CDR3 sequence is 16 residues long. For the CDR3, the DNA is TGTGCCAGCAGCTTAGGGAGCGGGAGGATCTCCTACGAGCAGTACTTC. Its protein product is CASSLGSGRISYEQYF. Complete variable domain (other parts from reference TRBV7-2 and TRBJ2-7): GAGVSQSPSNKVTEKGKDVELRCDPISGHTALYWYRQSLGQGLEFLIYFQGNSAPDKSGLPSDRFSAERTGGSVSTLTIQRTQQEDSAVYLCASSLGSGRISYEQYFGPGTRLTVT.

This chain joins TRBV7-2 and TRBJ1-5, with D perhaps matching TRBD1 (5 bases). This CDR3 has 16 residues. Per germline, CDR1 SGHTA and CDR2 FQGNSA. V lost 1 base, J lost 4 bases, and 14 bases lay in between. CDR3 DNA: TGTGCCAGCAGCTTAGGGGGCGGGGGGACGAATCAGCCCCAGCATTTT. Translation gives CASSLGGGGTNQPQHF.